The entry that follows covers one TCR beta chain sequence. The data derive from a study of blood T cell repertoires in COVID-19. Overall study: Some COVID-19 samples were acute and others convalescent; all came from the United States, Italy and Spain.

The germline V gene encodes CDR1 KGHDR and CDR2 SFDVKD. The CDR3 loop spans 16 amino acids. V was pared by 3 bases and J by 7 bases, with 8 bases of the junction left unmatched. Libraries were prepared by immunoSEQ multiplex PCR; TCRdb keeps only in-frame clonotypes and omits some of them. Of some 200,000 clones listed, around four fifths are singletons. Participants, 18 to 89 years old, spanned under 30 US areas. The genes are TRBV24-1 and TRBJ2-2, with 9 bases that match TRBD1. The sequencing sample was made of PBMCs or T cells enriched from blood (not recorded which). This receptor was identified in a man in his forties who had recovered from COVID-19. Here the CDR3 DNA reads TGTGCCACCAGTGATCCGCGGGGACAGGGAAGCGGGGAGCTGTTTTTT. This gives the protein CATSDPRGQGSGELFF.